The 28 T cell receptor beta chains presented below share a single source sample, sequenced in a study of blood T cell repertoires in COVID-19 (dated by TCRdb to about 2020). The library was prepared using the immunoSEQ multiplex PCR assay. In its TCRdb copy, this immuneACCESS table keeps in-frame sequences only and misses some clones. Where compared with another copy, unresolved V genes explain less than half of these, and the others have no known cause. The table for this sample lists under 350,000 clones; approximately 86% of them were counted only once. The ten top clones hold about 4.2% of the sample. What was sequenced was PBMCs or T cells enriched from blood (not recorded which). All receptors come from a woman aged 40 to 50 with acute COVID-19.

The chain employs TRBV18 and TRBJ1-1; no firm D call. V was trimmed by 1 base and J by 1 base, leaving 7 bases between them. From germline, CDR1 is KGHSH and CDR2 LQKENI. This CDR3 region has 14 residues. The CDR3 region is CASSPQLQNTEAFF. CDR3 DNA sequence: TGTGCCAGCTCACCACAGCTGCAGAACACTGAAGCTTTCTTT.

The chain links TRBV15 to TRBJ2-6; 7 positions agree with TRBD1. V dropped 1 base and J dropped 0; count of bases not matched to a gene: 15. Germline CDR1 reads LNHNV; CDR2 reads YYDKDF (reference sequence). This CDR3 region has 21 residues. This CDR3 is CATSRASGGQSYFSGANVLTF. Here the CDR3 DNA reads TGTGCCACCAGCAGAGCGAGTGGGGGACAGTCCTATTTCTCTGGGGCCAACGTCCTGACTTTC.

The gene calls are TRBV6-5 and TRBJ2-5; 11 positions match TRBD2. Germline values: CDR1 MNHEY, CDR2 SVGAGI. The ends lost 8 bases at V and 4 bases at J; junction bases unmatched: 3. This CDR3 is built from 13 residues. This CDR3 reads CASGTSGGETQYF. The DNA of the CDR3 is TGTGCCAGCGGTACTAGCGGGGGAGAGACCCAGTACTTC.

This chain links TRBV9 with TRBJ1-1, with D possibly being TRBD1 (5 bases). Germline lookup yields CDR1 SGDLS and CDR2 YYNGEE. The V end was cut by 0 bases, the J end by 5 bases, with 14 bases between. The CDR3 is 15 residues long. In DNA, the CDR3 is TGTGCCAGCAGCGTAGGTTCAGGGAAGGTAACTGAAGCTTTCTTT. It yields the protein CASSVGSGKVTEAFF.

The chain couples TRBV5-4 to TRBJ2-7; 7 bases line up with TRBD2. Looked up from germline, CDR1 is SGHNT and CDR2 is YYREEE (reference sequence). V dropped 1 base and J dropped 5; count of bases not matched to a gene: 6. The CDR3 is made up of 14 amino acids. CDR3 DNA sequence: TGTGCCAGCAGCTTGAGGGAGGGACGCGACGAGCAGTACTTC. As protein: CASSLREGRDEQYF.

The V gene is TRBV7-3, the J gene TRBJ2-3; 7 bases map to TRBD2. CDR3 length equals 15 residues. CDR1 is SGHTA, CDR2 FQGTGA, per germline. V lost 3 bases, J lost 5 bases, and 8 bases stayed unmatched. The CDR3 region has the DNA TGTGCCAGCAGCTTGTCCGGCGGGAGTAGAGATACGCAGTATTTT. Amino acids: CASSLSGGSRDTQYF.

The chain has TRBV6-5 and TRBJ2-7; TRBD1 aligns across 8 bases. Germline V gene sequence: CDR1 MNHEY, CDR2 SVGAGI. Trimming took 4 bases from V and 6 from J; bases not matched to a gene: 8. This CDR3 comprises 14 residues. CDR3 in DNA: TGTGCCAGCAGTTCCGACAGGGGAACGGTCGAGCAGTACTTC. Protein product: CASSSDRGTVEQYF.

V and J are TRBV9 and TRBJ1-1; D call uncertain. The CDR3 covers 14 residues. Trimming shortened V by 4 bases and J by 3 bases, and 13 bases separated the two germline ends. CDR1 is SGDLS and CDR2 is YYNGEE in the germline V gene. The CDR3 reads CASSSQGGYTEAFF. CDR3 nucleotides: TGTGCCAGCAGCTCACAAGGAGGGTACACTGAAGCTTTCTTT. Variable domain in full (rest from reference TRBV9 and TRBJ1-1): DSGVTQTPKHLITATGQRVTLRCSPRSGDLSVYWYQQSLDQGLQFLIQYYNGEERAKGNILERFSAQQFPDLHSELNLSSLELGDSALYFCASSSQGGYTEAFFGQGTRLTVV.

The rearrangement uses TRBV14 and TRBJ1-2; D is perhaps TRBD1 (5 bases). Trimming shortened V by 1 base and J by 4 bases, and 10 bases separated the two germline ends. In germline, CDR1 is SGHDN, CDR2 FVKESK. This CDR3 is 14 amino acids long. The CDR3 sequence: CASSQVGRAYGYTF. Here the CDR3 DNA reads TGTGCCAGCAGCCAAGTAGGCAGGGCCTATGGCTACACCTTC.

The chain couples TRBV3-1 (or the pseudogene TRBV3-2) to TRBJ2-2, with D perhaps matching TRBD2 (5 bases). Germline V lookup: CDR1 LGHDT, CDR2 YNNKEL (reference sequence). This CDR3 comprises 15 residues. Trimming removed 0 bases from V and 5 bases from J, with 10 bases in between. The chain's CDR3 is CASSQEGKRTGELFF. CDR3 sequence (DNA): TGTGCCAGCAGCCAAGAGGGAAAGCGGACCGGGGAGCTGTTTTTT.

This chain links TRBV5-1 with TRBJ2-1; no clear D. This CDR3 spans 15 amino acids. Germline V gene sequence: CDR1 SGHRS, CDR2 YFSETQ. Trimming took 4 bases from V and 0 from J, leaving 11 bases between them. The CDR3 sequence: CASSQTTSSYNEQFF. CDR3 sequence (DNA): TGCGCCAGCAGCCAAACTACGAGCTCCTACAATGAGCAGTTCTTC.

This clone was recorded once. V and J are TRBV29-1 and TRBJ2-1; 9 nucleotides match TRBD1. The CDR3 has 14 amino acids. J gave up 0 bases and V 4 bases, and 1 base lay outside the gene matches. The germline V gene encodes CDR1 SQVTM and CDR2 ANQGSEA. This CDR3 reads CSVGTGVSYNEQFF. The CDR3 nucleotides read TGCAGCGTTGGGACAGGGGTCTCCTACAATGAGCAGTTCTTC.

This clone was seen a single time. V gene TRBV29-1 combines with J gene TRBJ2-2, with TRBD2 identical over 9 bases. The germline V gene has CDR1 SQVTM and CDR2 ANQGSEA. CDR3 length equals 15 residues. V gave up 6 bases and J gave up 7 bases; unmatched junction bases: 12. The CDR3 is CSVEGLAGSGGELFF. The CDR3, as DNA: TGCAGCGTGGAGGGACTAGCAGGGAGTGGCGGGGAGCTGTTTTTT.

The chain employs TRBV10-3 and TRBJ2-2, with a possible D match to TRBD2 (6 bases). Trimming cost V 6 bases and J 5 bases, with 19 bases left between them. The CDR3 totals 16 residues. In germline, CDR1 is ENHRY, CDR2 SYGVKD. The CDR3 DNA is TGTGCCATCAGCGCGGGCGGGGAGTTTAAAACCGGGGAGCTGTTTTTT. As protein: CAISAGGEFKTGELFF.

The V gene is TRBV29-1, the J gene TRBJ2-3, with 13 bases identical to TRBD2. Germline CDR1 reads SQVTM; CDR2 reads ANQGSEA. The trim removed 6 bases at V and 7 bases at J, leaving 7 bases unmatched. This CDR3 has 14 residues. CDR3 in DNA: TGCAGCGTCGCACTAGCGGGAGGGCCGAATACGCAGTATTTT. Translating gives CSVALAGGPNTQYF.

The V and J genes are TRBV4-2 and TRBJ1-4; D unresolved. CDR3 length: 13 amino acids. Looked up from germline, CDR1 is LGHNA and CDR2 is YNFKEQ. The V end lost 0 bases, the J end lost 6 bases, and 5 bases lay between the germline ends. Here the CDR3 reads CASSQDLDEKLFF. DNA for the CDR3: TGTGCCAGCAGCCAAGATTTAGATGAAAAACTGTTTTTT.

CDR3 amino acids: CASSDRAGNSYTGELFF. The DNA of the CDR3 is TGTGCCAGCAGTGACCGGGCGGGAAATTCATACACCGGGGAGCTGTTTTTT. This sequence joins TRBV2 and TRBJ2-2, with D perhaps TRBD2 (6 bases). Per germline, CDR1 SNHLY and CDR2 FYNNEI. Trimming left V 3 bases short and J 3 bases short, with 17 bases between. This CDR3 is built from 17 residues.

This clone has more than one count but fewer than ten. The J gene is TRBJ2-7, the V gene TRBV6-2 or TRBV6-3, with 7 bases fitting TRBD1. J gave up 3 bases and V 0 bases, and 17 bases lay outside the gene matches. CDR1 MNHEY and CDR2 SVGEGT come from the germline V gene. This CDR3 contains 19 residues. CDR3 nucleotide sequence: TGTGCCAGCAGTTACTCGGCTCGTCCCCCCGGGACAGACGACTACGAGCAGTACTTC. Protein sequence: CASSYSARPPGTDDYEQYF.

The V and J genes are TRBV21-1 and TRBJ2-2; TRBD1 is taken as the D call from the table, unchecked against the DNA. TRBV21-1 is described as a pseudogene. This CDR3 comprises 20 residues. The CDR3 sequence: CASSARTGTGLSLCTGELFF. The CDR3 bases are TGTGCCAGCAGCGCCCGTACCGGGACAGGGCTCTCCCTGTGCACCGGGGAGCTGTTTTTT.

The chain is built from TRBV9 and TRBJ2-2, with no clear D. CDR3 length equals 13 residues. Germline loops: CDR1 SGDLS, CDR2 YYNGEE. Trimming removed 4 bases from V and 3 bases from J, with 7 bases in between. The CDR3 here is CASSPLDTGELFF. For the CDR3, the DNA is TGTGCCAGCAGCCCGTTAGACACCGGGGAGCTGTTTTTT.

The gene calls are TRBV7-9 and TRBJ2-1, with D possibly being TRBD2 (7 bases). The V and J ends lost 5 bases and 8 bases respectively, with 19 bases between them. Germline loops: CDR1 SEHNR, CDR2 FQNEAQ (reference sequence). This CDR3 spans 15 amino acids. Written as DNA, the CDR3 is TGTGCCAGCAGCCTAAACACGGGGGGCTTCGATGAGCAGTTCTTC. It codes for CASSLNTGGFDEQFF.

V is TRBV7-9 and J is TRBJ2-2; 7 nucleotides match TRBD1. Germline-derived CDR1 and CDR2 are SEHNR and FQNEAQ (reference sequence). This CDR3 comprises 16 residues. The ends lost 1 base at V and 4 bases at J; junction bases unmatched: 6. DNA for the CDR3: TGTGCCAGCAGCTTAGGACAGGGTCGAGGCACCGGGGAGCTGTTTTTT. It translates to CASSLGQGRGTGELFF.

This clone was observed a handful of times. J is TRBJ2-7 and V is TRBV25-1; 7 nucleotides agree with TRBD2. With 9 bases clipped from V and 3 bases from J, the junction kept 11 bases outside the gene matches. Germline values: CDR1 MGHDK, CDR2 SYGVNS. The CDR3 totals 14 residues. The CDR3 loop reads CARTPRRDYYEQYF. CDR3 bases: TGTGCCAGAACACCCCGCCGGGACTACTACGAGCAGTACTTC.

J is TRBJ1-1 and V is TRBV11-2; D possibly corresponds to TRBD1 (6 bases). V was clipped by 5 bases and J by 4 bases, with 17 bases between them. The CDR3 length is 15 residues. Germline V gives CDR1 SGHAT, CDR2 FQNNGV. The CDR3 region has the DNA TGTGCCAGCAGCCTCACACCGACAGGACCCACTGAAGCTTTCTTT. Amino acids: CASSLTPTGPTEAFF.

The V call is TRBV29-1, the J call TRBJ2-2; TRBD1 agrees at 8 bases. Germline assignment: CDR1 SQVTM and CDR2 ANQGSEA. Unmatched junction bases numbered 7, after V lost 4 bases and J lost 6 bases. The CDR3 has 14 amino acids. The CDR3 DNA reads as TGCAGCGTTGCCAGGCAGGGGGCGTCCGGGGAGCTGTTTTTT. As protein: CSVARQGASGELFF.

This clone was counted once. The chain couples TRBV28 to TRBJ1-2; 8 bases match TRBD1. The CDR3 covers 15 residues. Germline values: CDR1 MDHEN, CDR2 SYDVKM. The J segment lost 2 bases and the V segment lost 2 bases, leaving 4 bases of the junction unmatched. The CDR3 bases are TGTGCCAGCAGTTTAATTGGGACAGGCAACTATGGCTACACCTTC. Translating gives CASSLIGTGNYGYTF.

The genes are TRBV23-1 and TRBJ2-7, with 9 bases identical to TRBD1. TRBV23-1 is treated as an ORF (open reading frame) with a function not yet certain. The CDR3 extends over 17 amino acids. V dropped 3 bases and J dropped 3; count of bases not matched to a gene: 12. The CDR3 DNA sequence: TGCGCCAGCAGTCAGCGAGCTACCCGGGACAGGGACTACGAGCAGTACTTC. Its translation: CASSQRATRDRDYEQYF.

This clone was picked up a small number of times. The rearrangement joins TRBV28 to TRBJ2-2, with 11 bases aligning to TRBD2. The germline CDR1 and CDR2 sequences are MDHEN and SYDVKM. The CDR3 consists of 16 residues. With V trimmed by 2 bases and J by 4 bases, 3 bases remained unmatched. The DNA for the CDR3 is TGTGCCAGCAGTTTAACTAGCGGGAGAGTCACCGGGGAGCTGTTTTTT. This codes for CASSLTSGRVTGELFF.